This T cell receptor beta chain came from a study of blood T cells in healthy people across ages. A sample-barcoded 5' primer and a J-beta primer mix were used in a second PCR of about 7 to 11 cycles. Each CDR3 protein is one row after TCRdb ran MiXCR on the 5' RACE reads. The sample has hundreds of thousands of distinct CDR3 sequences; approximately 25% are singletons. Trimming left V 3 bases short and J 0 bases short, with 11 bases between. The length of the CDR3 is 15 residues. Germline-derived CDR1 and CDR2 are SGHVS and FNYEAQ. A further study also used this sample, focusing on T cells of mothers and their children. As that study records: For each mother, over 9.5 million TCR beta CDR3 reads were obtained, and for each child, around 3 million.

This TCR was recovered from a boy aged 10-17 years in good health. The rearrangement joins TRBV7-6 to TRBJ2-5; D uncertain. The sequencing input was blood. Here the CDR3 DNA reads TGTGCCAGCAGCTTTTCCGGCCCAAACCAAGAGACCCAGTACTTC. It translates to CASSFSGPNQETQYF.